This T cell receptor (beta chain) stems from a study of T cells after yellow fever vaccination. Study context: In the case of low-cell-number fractions, SMART-Seq v4 Ultra Low Input was used for preparation.

This CDR3 spans 14 amino acids. Trimming at V came to 3 bases and at J to 0 bases, leaving 2 bases not matched to a gene. Germline assignment: CDR1 KGHSH and CDR2 LQKENI. This clonotype has at least ten counts. From the 5' RACE reads, TCRdb called clonotypes with MiXCR, one entry per CDR3 protein. The sample shows about 220,000 distinct CDR3 sequences, under 3.5% of them seen only once. The sequenced sample was CD4+ T cells sorted from PBMCs, obtained 10 days after the yellow fever booster vaccination. This TCR was recovered from a young man who received the YFV17D yellow fever vaccine. The rearrangement links TRBV18 to TRBJ2-7; 7 bases line up with TRBD1. DNA for the CDR3: TGTGCCAGCTCACCTAGGGACAGCTCCTACGAGCAGTACGTC. Residues: CASSPRDSSYEQYV.